Below, 23 T cell receptor beta chains from the same sample are listed, as sequenced in a study of blood T cells in healthy people across ages (dated by TCRdb to 2013 to 2016). The library was made by 5' RACE. Instrument on record: Illumina HiSeq 2500. A second PCR of about 7 to 12 cycles was run with a J-beta primer mix and a sample-barcoded 5' primer. TCRdb reprocessed the public reads (quality trimming at Q25 with fastp, clone calling with MiXCR) and kept in-frame beta chains. Each CDR3 protein gets just one entry, which takes the most common genes and DNA from the rows behind it. This sample lists fewer than 1.5 million distinct CDR3 sequences; 35% to 45% were detected once. The top ten clones comprise around 8% of the sample. Sequenced input: blood. The receptor source for this set is a woman under 30 in good health.

This clonotype was observed a few times. The rearrangement joins TRBV6-2 or TRBV6-3 to TRBJ2-1; 7 bases fit TRBD2. The CDR3 has 14 amino acids. After removal of 11 bases from V and 4 bases from J, the junction contained 11 bases not matched to a gene. Germline V gene lookup returns CDR1 MNHEY and CDR2 SVGEGT. The CDR3 DNA follows: TGTGCCGGTAAATCTAGCGGAGCTTACAATGAGCAGTTCTTC. It specifies CAGKSSGAYNEQFF.

The V and J genes are TRBV6-5 and TRBJ2-1, with TRBD2 identical over 9 bases. The CDR3 sequence is 16 residues long. The V gene end was trimmed by 2 bases and the J gene end by 4 bases; junction bases not matched to a gene: 6. Germline CDR1 and CDR2: MNHEY and SVGAGI. The CDR3 protein is CASSYTAGGGYNEQFF. CDR3 DNA sequence: TGTGCCAGCAGTTACACCGCGGGAGGGGGGTACAATGAGCAGTTCTTC.

V gene TRBV5-1 combines with J gene TRBJ2-5; unclear D gene. The CDR3 runs 16 residues. V lost 0 bases and J lost 3, with 15 bases in between. Germline values: CDR1 SGHRS, CDR2 YFSETQ. The chain's CDR3 is CASSLAMSRGEETQYF. CDR3 DNA sequence: TGCGCCAGCAGCTTGGCCATGTCAAGAGGCGAAGAGACCCAGTACTTC.

This clonotype was observed a handful of times. This rearrangement joins TRBV7-9 to TRBJ1-1; TRBD1 is a possible D gene (5 bases). CDR1 and CDR2 from the germline V gene are SEHNR and FQNEAQ (reference sequence). The CDR3 contains 14 residues. Trimming left V 1 base short and J 4 bases short, with 10 bases between. DNA of the CDR3: TGTGCCAGCAGCTTAGGGGGTGGGGCCACTGAAGCTTTCTTT. This translates into CASSLGGGATEAFF.

This clonotype was counted only a few times. This chain connects TRBV20-1 to TRBJ2-5; TRBD2 might be the D (5 bases). CDR3 size: 12 residues. V dropped 3 bases and J dropped 5 bases, with 10 bases sitting between them. CDR1 is DFQATT and CDR2 is SNEGSKA in the germline V gene (reference sequence). The CDR3 spells CSASIRGETQYF. The CDR3 DNA reads as TGCAGTGCTAGTATCCGAGGGGAGACCCAGTACTTC.

The chain links TRBV2 to TRBJ2-3, with a possible D match to TRBD1 (5 bases). With 6 bases removed from V and 1 base from J, the gap between germline ends came to 11 bases. The CDR3 contains 14 residues. Germline-derived CDR1 and CDR2 are SNHLY and FYNNEI. The CDR3 loop is CASRQGGRTDTQYF. DNA of the CDR3: TGTGCCAGCAGGCAGGGTGGTCGCACAGATACGCAGTATTTT.

The rearrangement joins TRBV5-6 to TRBJ2-3; D perhaps matches TRBD2 (5 bases). Looked up from germline, CDR1 is SGHDT and CDR2 is YYEEEE. The CDR3 has 14 amino acids. With 6 bases removed from V and 2 bases from J, the gap between germline ends came to 13 bases. The CDR3 region has the DNA TGTGCCAGCACCCGGGTCGGGAACACAGATACGCAGTATTTT. It codes for CASTRVGNTDTQYF.

The chain couples TRBV4-1 to TRBJ2-7; D may correspond to TRBD1 or TRBD2 (6 bases each). V shed 7 bases and J shed 7 bases, with 23 bases lying between them. Germline V CDR1 and CDR2: MGHRA, YSYEKL. This CDR3 has 15 residues. The CDR3 region has the DNA TGCGCCAGCAAGGGGGAGGAGTATTCCTACAATGAGCAGTACTTC. Its protein product is CASKGEEYSYNEQYF.

The chain links TRBV5-1 to TRBJ2-1; 9 nucleotides line up with TRBD2. The germline V gene encodes CDR1 SGHRS and CDR2 YFSETQ. The trim removed 5 bases at V and 8 bases at J, leaving 8 bases unmatched. The length of the CDR3 is 14 residues. The DNA of the CDR3 is TGCGCCAGCAGATCGGCGGGAGGGCGGGATGAGCAGTTCTTC. It specifies CASRSAGGRDEQFF. The variable domain in full, with the rest retrieved from reference TRBV5-1 and TRBJ2-1, is KAGVTQTPRYLIKTRGQQVTLSCSPISGHRSVSWYQQTPGQGLQFLFEYFSETQRNKGNFPGRFSGRQFSNSRSEMNVSTLELGDSALYLCASRSAGGRDEQFFGPGTRLTVL.

The gene calls are TRBV30 and TRBJ1-2; TRBD1 is a possible D gene (5 bases). The CDR3 length is 13 residues. V was cut by 2 bases and J by 1 base, with 8 bases left in between. The germline V gene has CDR1 GTSNPN and CDR2 SVGIG (reference sequence). The CDR3 DNA reads TGTGCCTGGAGTTTTGACAGTAACTATGGCTACACCTTC. Its translation: CAWSFDSNYGYTF.

This chain connects TRBV7-2 to TRBJ2-2; D is undetermined. V lost 8 bases and J 7 bases, leaving 5 bases between the germline ends. This CDR3 contains 10 residues. Germline V gene sequence: CDR1 SGHTA, CDR2 FQGNSA. In nucleotides, the CDR3 is TGTGCCAGCGGCCACGGGGAGCTGTTTTTT. Translating it yields CASGHGELFF.

The chain combines TRBV30 with TRBJ1-2; D unclear. Germline CDR1 GTSNPN, CDR2 SVGIG (reference sequence). This CDR3 region has 11 residues. V lost 2 bases to trimming and J lost 7 bases, with 8 bases between them. In DNA form, the CDR3 reads TGTGCCTGGAGTAACCGATTTGGCTACACCTTC. Translation gives CAWSNRFGYTF.

Details on this clonotype: An end of the junction differs from the germline gene, which may be a read error. This chain uses TRBV3-1 with TRBJ2-1, with 10 positions matching TRBD2. The closer fit of TRBJ2-7 to the DNA end suggests the J call may be wrong. Germline assignment: CDR1 LGHDT and CDR2 YNNKEL (reference sequence). The CDR3 is 17 amino acids. CDR3 DNA sequence: TGTGTCAGCAGCCACCGGTCTAGCGGGAGTTCCTACAATGAGCAGTACTTC. Its translation is CVSSHRSSGSSYNEQYF.

The genes are TRBV29-1 and TRBJ1-2; TRBD1 matches 9 bases. The CDR3 contains 13 residues. Per the germline V gene, CDR1 is SQVTM and CDR2 is ANQGSEA. Unmatched junction bases numbered 5, after V lost 7 bases and J lost 2 bases. CDR3 residues: CSGTGTGNYGYTF. As DNA, the CDR3 is TGCAGCGGCACCGGGACAGGGAACTATGGCTACACCTTC.

This clonotype was observed a handful of times. The rearrangement joins TRBV30 to TRBJ2-3, with D uncertain. The CDR3 spans 13 residues. Between the trimmed V and J ends, which lost 0 bases and 7 bases, there was a span of 11 bases. In germline, CDR1 is GTSNPN, CDR2 SVGIG (reference sequence). The CDR3 region is CAWSVPTSHTQYF. CDR3 sequence (DNA): TGTGCCTGGAGTGTGCCGACCTCTCATACGCAGTATTTT.

The sample holds a few counts of this clonotype. This chain uses TRBV7-9 with TRBJ1-1; D is uncertain. Germline V gives CDR1 SEHNR, CDR2 FQNEAQ (reference sequence). The CDR3 has 16 amino acids. The V end was cut by 3 bases, the J end by 1 base, with 15 bases between. The CDR3 loop is CASSLEHKGPNTEAFF. CDR3 DNA: TGTGCCAGCAGCTTGGAACACAAAGGTCCGAACACTGAAGCTTTCTTT.

The V and J genes are TRBV6-1 and TRBJ2-7; the match to TRBD1 covers 8 bases. The germline V gene has CDR1 MNHNS and CDR2 SASEGT. Trimming removed 4 bases from V and 2 bases from J; junction bases left unmatched: 7. The CDR3 consists of 15 residues. CDR3 amino acids: CASSGGTGTPYEQYF. CDR3 nucleotides: TGTGCCAGCAGTGGAGGGACAGGAACCCCCTACGAGCAGTACTTC.

The V call is TRBV13, the J call TRBJ1-4; TRBD1 might be the D (6 bases). Deletions cut 5 bases from V and 4 bases from J, with 17 bases between. Looked up from germline, CDR1 is PRHDT and CDR2 is FYEKMQ (reference sequence). The CDR3 runs to 16 residues. In DNA, the CDR3 is TGTGCCAGCAGCACCCGGGAACAGGGTTATAATGAAAAACTGTTTTTT. Translating it yields CASSTREQGYNEKLFF. The entire variable domain, with the rest obtained from reference TRBV13 and TRBJ1-4, is as follows: AAGVIQSPRHLIKEKRETATLKCYPIPRHDTVYWYQQGPGQDPQFLISFYEKMQSDKGSIPDRFSAQQFSDYHSELNMSSLELGDSALYFCASSTREQGYNEKLFFGSGTQLSVL.

J is TRBJ2-1 and V is TRBV4-1; 7 bases match TRBD1. Trimming cost V 8 bases and J 3 bases; bases outside gene matches: 13. Germline V gene lookup returns CDR1 MGHRA and CDR2 YSYEKL. CDR3 size: 16 residues. CDR3: CASRRPGQTIYNEQFF. The DNA for the CDR3 is TGCGCCAGCCGAAGACCGGGACAGACAATCTACAATGAGCAGTTCTTC.

In regard to this clonotype: A junction end diverges from the germline sequence, so it may reflect a read error. The chain has TRBV5-1 and TRBJ2-1; 8 nucleotides line up with TRBD1. The CDR3 runs 15 residues. Germline V gene lookup returns CDR1 SGHRS and CDR2 YFSETQ. In nucleotides, the CDR3 is TGCGCCAGCAGCTCGGGACAGGTGATCTACAATGGGCAGTTCTTC. Encoded protein: CASSSGQVIYNGQFF.

This clonotype was observed a handful of times. The CDR3 DNA reads TGTGCCAGCAGCGGAACAGGGGGCAGTTCACCCCTCCACTTT. Its protein is CASSGTGGSSPLHF. The chain combines TRBV9 with TRBJ1-6; 9 bases align to TRBD1. Germline values: CDR1 SGDLS, CDR2 YYNGEE. V was clipped by 3 bases and J by 9 bases; unmatched bases: 4. The CDR3 sequence is 14 residues long.

This chain joins TRBV7-9 and TRBJ2-1; tentative D call: TRBD2 (5 bases). The CDR3 runs to 12 residues. Germline loops: CDR1 SEHNR, CDR2 FQNEAQ (reference sequence). V was trimmed by 5 bases and J by 8 bases, leaving 10 bases between them. The CDR3 sequence: CASSRGRDEQFF. CDR3 bases: TGTGCCAGCAGCCGTGGGCGGGATGAGCAGTTCTTC.

This chain links TRBV6-5 with TRBJ1-2, with D unclear. Germline V CDR1 and CDR2: MNHEY, SVGAGI. Deletions cut 6 bases from V and 2 bases from J, with 13 bases between. CDR3 length equals 14 residues. CDR3 DNA: TGTGCCAGCAGGGACGGCGGATCGAACTATGGCTACACCTTC. Translated, it gives CASRDGGSNYGYTF.